The 28 T cell receptor beta chains in this list originate from one sample, sequenced in a study of blood T cell repertoires in COVID-19 (dated by TCRdb to 2019 to 2021). Library method: the immunoSEQ multiplex PCR assay. TCRdb carries this immuneACCESS record with in-frame sequences only. Its versions omit some clonotypes, under half of them owing to an unresolved V gene in the studies checked, with the rest unexplained. Across this sample there are over 150,000 clones, with around 87% seen only once. The top ten clonotypes cover 2% to 2.5% of the sample. Specimen: PBMCs or T cells enriched from blood (not recorded which). The receptors originated from a woman between 25 and 40 years old who had recovered from COVID-19.

This sequence joins TRBV15 and TRBJ1-5, with a possible D match to TRBD1 (6 bases). The ends were cut back, 0 bases at V and 7 bases at J, with 13 bases in the middle. The CDR3 consists of 15 residues. CDR1 is LNHNV and CDR2 is YYDKDF in the germline V gene (reference sequence). The CDR3 sequence is CATSRDRGGRQPQHF. The CDR3 DNA reads as TGTGCCACCAGCAGAGATAGGGGGGGCCGACAGCCCCAGCATTTT.

The V and J genes are TRBV30 and TRBJ2-7; D is unclear. CDR3 length: 12 residues. The germline gives CDR1 GTSNPN, CDR2 SVGIG (reference sequence). The V gene lost 2 bases and the J gene lost 4 bases, with 9 bases spanning the gap. The chain's CDR3 is CAWSSGPYEQYF. CDR3 nucleotides: TGTGCCTGGAGTTCTGGGCCGTACGAGCAGTACTTC.

This clone has only a few counts. The J gene is TRBJ2-7, the V gene TRBV7-9; D is ambiguous. V was clipped by 3 bases and J by 4 bases, with 13 bases between them. CDR3 length: 14 amino acids. Germline CDR1 SEHNR, CDR2 FQNEAQ (reference sequence). The CDR3 spells CASSFSLGEYEQYF. In DNA form, the CDR3 reads TGTGCCAGCAGCTTTTCGCTTGGAGAGTACGAGCAGTACTTC.

The chain uses TRBV30 and TRBJ2-5, with 9 positions matching TRBD2. V trimming: 4 bases; J trimming: 7 bases; junction bases outside the gene matches: 10. CDR3 length: 14 amino acids. CDR1 is GTSNPN, CDR2 SVGIG, per germline (reference sequence). CDR3 sequence reads: CAWTLAGGGGTQYF. As DNA, the CDR3 is TGTGCCTGGACTCTTGCGGGAGGGGGCGGGACCCAGTACTTC.

The chain uses TRBV7-2 and TRBJ2-5; no reliable D call. Germline V CDR1 and CDR2: SGHTA, FQGNSA. The CDR3 covers 14 residues. Trimming cost V 1 base and J 0 bases, with 6 bases left between them. The DNA for the CDR3 is TGTGCCAGCAGCTTAGGTACACACCAAGAGACCCAGTACTTC. This translates into CASSLGTHQETQYF.

The DNA for the CDR3 is TGTGCCACCAGTCCGTTGTCAGGGCTTTCGGCGGGAGGTCGAACTAGCACAGATACGCAGTATTTT. It codes for CATSPLSGLSAGGRTSTDTQYF. The chain couples TRBV24-1 to TRBJ2-3; 8 nucleotides agree with TRBD2. The V gene end was trimmed by 6 bases and the J gene end by 0 bases; junction bases not matched to a gene: 25. The CDR3 length is 22 residues. CDR1 and CDR2 from the germline V gene are KGHDR and SFDVKD.

This chain uses TRBV3-1 (or the pseudogene TRBV3-2) with TRBJ2-5, with TRBD1 matching 8 bases. There are 14 residues in the CDR3. From germline, CDR1 is LGHDT and CDR2 YNNKEL (reference sequence). J gave up 7 bases and V 3 bases, and 7 bases lay outside the gene matches. The CDR3 here is CASSHGQGIVTQYF. DNA for the CDR3: TGTGCCAGCAGCCACGGACAGGGTATTGTGACCCAGTACTTC.

The chain combines TRBV19 with TRBJ2-7; possibly TRBD1 for D (5 bases). The V end was cut by 3 bases, the J end by 4 bases, with 16 bases between. The CDR3 runs 15 residues. The V gene's germline CDR1 is LNHDA and CDR2 SQIVND (reference sequence). CDR3 protein: CASSITPRQPYEQYF. In DNA form, the CDR3 reads TGTGCCAGTAGTATTACACCGAGACAGCCGTACGAGCAGTACTTC.

This sequence joins TRBV5-1 and TRBJ1-6, with TRBD1 identical over 8 bases. There are 17 residues in the CDR3. Germline CDR1 and CDR2: SGHRS and YFSETQ. V was pared by 7 bases and J by 0 bases, with 9 bases of the junction left unmatched. CDR3 residues: CASSGQALSSYNSPLHF. The CDR3 bases are TGCGCCAGCTCGGGACAGGCCTTGAGCTCCTATAATTCACCCCTCCACTTT.

J is TRBJ2-6 and V is TRBV6-1; 11 nucleotides agree with TRBD2. This CDR3 is built from 22 residues. Germline CDR1 is MNHNS and CDR2 is SASEGT. V shed 1 base and J 2 bases; nucleotides not matched to a gene: 16. The CDR3 loop reads CASSEGWGRVAGGLAGANVLTF. The CDR3 nucleotides read TGTGCCAGCAGTGAAGGTTGGGGCAGGGTAGCGGGAGGGCTGGCTGGGGCCAACGTCCTGACTTTC.

This chain joins TRBV15 and TRBJ1-3; D unresolved. CDR3 length: 15 residues. Germline CDR1 reads LNHNV; CDR2 reads YYDKDF (reference sequence). V was shortened by 0 bases and J by 0 bases, with 6 bases between the two germline ends. Here the CDR3 DNA reads TGTGCCACCAGCAGAGACGTCTCCTCTGGAAACACCATATATTTT. This sequence encodes CATSRDVSSGNTIYF.

The chain is built from TRBV19 and TRBJ1-6; 9 bases agree with TRBD1. Losses at the gene ends were 4 bases for V and 10 bases for J; bases not matched to a gene: 14. Germline V gene data show CDR1 as LNHDA and CDR2 as SQIVND (reference sequence). This CDR3 comprises 17 residues. CDR3: CASSKRGSGQGGSPLHF. In DNA form, the CDR3 reads TGTGCCAGTAGTAAAAGGGGCTCGGGACAGGGAGGATCACCCCTCCACTTT.

The V call is TRBV14, the J call TRBJ1-2; 9 bases align to TRBD1. V dropped 8 bases and J dropped 4; count of bases not matched to a gene: 11. Germline lookup yields CDR1 SGHDN and CDR2 FVKESK. The CDR3 contains 15 residues. The CDR3 sequence: CASHDPGQGVYGYTF. DNA of the CDR3: TGTGCCAGCCATGACCCGGGACAGGGAGTCTATGGCTACACCTTC.

V and J are TRBV11-3 and TRBJ2-7; 8 nucleotides line up with TRBD1. After removal of 7 bases from V and 0 bases from J, the junction contained 5 bases not matched to a gene. The CDR3 length is 14 residues. Germline V gene sequence: CDR1 SGHNT, CDR2 YENEEA. The DNA for the CDR3 is TGTGCCAGCACCACCGGGACAGGCTCCTACGAGCAGTACTTC. Translated: CASTTGTGSYEQYF.

The chain is built from TRBV27 and TRBJ2-3; 9 bases are a match to TRBD2. J gave up 2 bases and V 7 bases, and 10 bases lay outside the gene matches. Germline assignment: CDR1 MNHEY and CDR2 SMNVEV (reference sequence). This CDR3 is 16 amino acids long. CDR3 amino acids: CASTSSTSGDTDTQYF. CDR3 DNA: TGTGCCAGCACCTCCTCGACTAGCGGTGACACAGATACGCAGTATTTT.

A single count supports this clone. The rearrangement links TRBV7-8 to TRBJ2-5; 9 bases map to TRBD1. Germline CDR1 is SGHVS and CDR2 is FQNEAQ. The CDR3 is 15 amino acids. The V and J ends lost 4 bases and 2 bases, in that order; junction bases with no gene match: 5. The CDR3 reads CASSYGTGRQETQYF. In DNA, the CDR3 is TGTGCCAGCAGCTACGGGACAGGGAGGCAAGAGACCCAGTACTTC. The full variable domain, completed using reference TRBV7-8 and TRBJ2-5, is GAGVSQSPRYKVAKRGQDVALRCDPISGHVSLFWYQQALGQGPEFLTYFQNEAQLDKSGLPSDRFFAERPEGSVSTLKIQRTQQEDSAVYLCASSYGTGRQETQYFGPGTRLLVL.

The chain combines TRBV11-3 with TRBJ2-1, with D possibly TRBD1 on 6 matching bases. The CDR3 consists of 13 residues. Germline V gene data show CDR1 as SGHNT and CDR2 as YENEEA. V lost 5 bases and J lost 4, with 9 bases in between. CDR3 coding DNA: TGTGCCAGCAGCCGTGACAGGTACAATGAGCAGTTCTTC. Its protein is CASSRDRYNEQFF.

V and J are TRBV7-2 and TRBJ2-3; a weak D match, TRBD1 (5 bases). The CDR3 sequence is 13 residues long. V was shortened by 5 bases and J by 4 bases, with 10 bases between the two germline ends. Per the germline V gene, CDR1 is SGHTA and CDR2 is FQGNSA. The CDR3 bases are TGTGCCAGCAGCCTCCAGGGTGCAGATACGCAGTATTTT. Its protein product is CASSLQGADTQYF. Full variable domain (remainder filled in from reference TRBV7-2 and TRBJ2-3): GAGVSQSPSNKVTEKGKDVELRCDPISGHTALYWYRQSLGQGLEFLIYFQGNSAPDKSGLPSDRFSAERTGGSVSTLTIQRTQQEDSAVYLCASSLQGADTQYFGPGTRLTVL.

V usage is TRBV6-2 or TRBV6-3 and J usage is TRBJ1-5; TRBD1 agrees at 8 bases. The V gene end was trimmed by 4 bases and the J gene end by 0 bases; junction bases not matched to a gene: 11. CDR3 length: 18 residues. The germline V gene has CDR1 MNHEY and CDR2 SVGEGT. The CDR3 reads CASSSRTGLMGSNQPQHF. The CDR3 coding sequence is TGTGCCAGCAGTTCGCGGACAGGGTTAATGGGTAGCAATCAGCCCCAGCATTTT.

The rearrangement joins TRBV19 to TRBJ2-1; 8 bases are shared with TRBD1. Germline V gives CDR1 LNHDA, CDR2 SQIVND (reference sequence). J was trimmed by 8 bases and V by 3 bases; bases with no gene match: 6. CDR3 length: 14 amino acids. CDR3 bases: TGTGCCAGTAGTATGGGGCAGGGGGCGTATGAGCAGTTCTTC. Protein product: CASSMGQGAYEQFF.

In this sample, this clone turned up once. The V and J genes are TRBV12-3 or TRBV12-4 and TRBJ2-7, with D maybe TRBD1 (6 bases). The CDR3 is 11 residues long. V was trimmed by 5 bases and J by 4 bases, leaving 6 bases between them. CDR3 sequence: CASSQGYEQYF. The CDR3 DNA sequence: TGTGCCAGCAGTCAGGGGTACGAGCAGTACTTC.

The V and J genes are TRBV27 and TRBJ2-7; TRBD1 matches 11 bases. CDR1 and CDR2 from the germline V gene are MNHEY and SMNVEV (reference sequence). The junction had 9 bases not matched to a gene; V was cut back by 5 bases and J by 0 bases. The CDR3 has 17 amino acids. The CDR3 sequence is CASSPFLGTGGSYEQYF. The DNA of the CDR3 is TGTGCCAGCAGTCCCTTTCTGGGGACAGGGGGCTCCTACGAGCAGTACTTC.

The chain carries TRBV10-3 and TRBJ2-2; maybe TRBD1 (6 bases). The CDR3 totals 16 residues. Per the germline V gene, CDR1 is ENHRY and CDR2 is SYGVKD. Trimming removed 8 bases from V and 6 bases from J, with 22 bases in between. As DNA, the CDR3 is TGTGCCATCTCACGGTCGGGCCCCTGGGGGCCCGGGGAGCTGTTTTTT. This sequence encodes CAISRSGPWGPGELFF.

The gene calls are TRBV30 and TRBJ1-2; 8 bases map to TRBD1. Trimming took 0 bases from V and 7 from J; bases not matched to a gene: 4. CDR3 length: 13 residues. Per the germline V gene, CDR1 is GTSNPN and CDR2 is SVGIG (reference sequence). The CDR3 is CAWSVNRGFGYTF. CDR3 nucleotide sequence: TGTGCCTGGAGTGTAAACAGGGGGTTTGGCTACACCTTC.

The CDR3 DNA reads TGTGCCAGCAGTCGCCTTGGGACAGGGATCTCTGGAAACACCATATATTTT. Translated, it gives CASSRLGTGISGNTIYF. The chain is built from TRBV6-6 and TRBJ1-3; TRBD1 aligns across 9 bases. V trimming: 5 bases; J trimming: 0 bases; junction bases outside the gene matches: 8. This CDR3 comprises 17 residues. Germline-derived CDR1 and CDR2 are MNHNY and SVGAGI (reference sequence).

The chain joins TRBV30 to TRBJ2-7; TRBD2 is a possible D gene (6 bases). The V gene lost 4 bases and the J gene lost 0 bases, with 10 bases spanning the gap. Per the germline V gene, CDR1 is GTSNPN and CDR2 is SVGIG (reference sequence). The CDR3 is 13 amino acids. Written as DNA, the CDR3 is TGTGCCTGGACGACCGGGAGCTCCTACGAGCAGTACTTC. This gives the protein CAWTTGSSYEQYF.

This clone has only one observation. This chain connects TRBV4-1 to TRBJ2-7; TRBD2 matches at 9 bases. The J segment lost 4 bases and the V segment lost 1 base, leaving 5 bases of the junction unmatched. Germline-derived CDR1 and CDR2 are MGHRA and YSYEKL. This CDR3 has 15 residues. DNA of the CDR3: TGCGCCAGCAGCCAAGTGGCTAGCGGGGTATACGAGCAGTACTTC. This codes for CASSQVASGVYEQYF.

V usage is TRBV5-4 and J usage is TRBJ2-1, with D possibly being TRBD2 (6 bases). Germline loops: CDR1 SGHNT, CDR2 YYREEE (reference sequence). This CDR3 spans 16 amino acids. Between the trimmed V and J ends, which lost 2 bases and 0 bases, there was a span of 12 bases. As DNA, the CDR3 is TGTGCCAGCAGCTTTCACGGCGGGAACTCCTACAATGAGCAGTTCTTC. Amino acid sequence: CASSFHGGNSYNEQFF.